The next 27 T cell receptor beta chains were all read from a single sample in a study of shared clonotypes between healthy human individuals. Assay: immunoSEQ multiplex PCR; the TCRdb copy retains only in-frame clones and omits some. The data contain hundreds of thousands of clones, roughly 73% of them singletons. Material for sequencing was memory CD4+ T cells sorted from blood. Subset denoted: CD45RA-negative fraction. These receptor sequences come from a woman aged 25-40 years in good health.

CDR3 region: CASSEAPIRLGQTQYF. The CDR3 bases are TGTGCCAGCAGTGAAGCCCCCATCAGGTTGGGTCAGACCCAGTACTTC. V gene TRBV6-1 combines with J gene TRBJ2-5; D gene uncertain. Looked up from germline, CDR1 is MNHNS and CDR2 is SASEGT. The V and J ends lost 0 bases and 6 bases respectively, with 17 bases between them. The CDR3 has 16 residues.

The chain uses TRBV19 and TRBJ2-1; no firm D call. Trimming took off 3 bases at V and 5 bases at J, with 14 bases between the two ends. Germline CDR1 LNHDA, CDR2 SQIVND (reference sequence). The CDR3 contains 15 residues. This chain's CDR3 is CASSIGLNRNNEQFF. In DNA form, the CDR3 reads TGTGCCAGTAGTATTGGCTTAAATAGAAACAATGAGCAGTTCTTC.

The chain recombines TRBV7-9 with TRBJ1-4; no definite D call. Germline CDR1 reads SEHNR; CDR2 reads FQNEAQ (reference sequence). The CDR3 runs to 14 residues. Between the trimmed V and J ends, which lost 2 bases and 4 bases, there was a span of 8 bases. The CDR3 region is CASSLSGSNEKLFF. In DNA, the CDR3 is TGTGCCAGCAGCTTAAGCGGCAGTAATGAAAAACTGTTTTTT.

V usage is TRBV15 and J usage is TRBJ2-3; D is undetermined. The germline V and J ends were trimmed by 0 bases and 7 bases, with 8 bases remaining between them. The CDR3 covers 13 residues. The germline V gene encodes CDR1 LNHNV and CDR2 YYDKDF (reference sequence). CDR3 loop: CATSRERRNTQYF. The CDR3, as DNA: TGTGCCACCAGCAGAGAGAGACGCAATACGCAGTATTTT.

The V call is TRBV4-1, the J call TRBJ2-7, with D perhaps matching TRBD1 (5 bases). The CDR3 is 16 amino acids. Germline V gene lookup returns CDR1 MGHRA and CDR2 YSYEKL. V was clipped by 0 bases and J by 5 bases, with 17 bases between them. The CDR3 nucleotides read TGCGCCAGCAGCCAAGAATGGGAAAAGGGGTTCGACGAGCAGTACTTC. Its protein product is CASSQEWEKGFDEQYF.

J is TRBJ2-3 and V is TRBV4-2; D gene unclear. The CDR3 is 14 residues long. Germline-derived CDR1 and CDR2 are LGHNA and YNFKEQ. The V gene lost 0 bases and the J gene lost 3 bases, with 7 bases spanning the gap. The CDR3 bases are TGTGCCAGCAGCCAAGATCGCCTTACAGATACGCAGTATTTT. Protein sequence: CASSQDRLTDTQYF.

Regarding this clone: Other DNA variants within this sample encode the same CDR3. V is TRBV14 and J is TRBJ1-1; no firm D call. The CDR3 has 13 amino acids. With 0 bases removed from V and 2 bases from J, the gap between germline ends came to 4 bases. The germline V gene encodes CDR1 SGHDN and CDR2 FVKESK. The CDR3, as DNA: TGTGCCAGCAGCCAAGACACTAACACTGAAGCTTTCTTT. As protein: CASSQDTNTEAFF.

V is TRBV28 and J is TRBJ1-2; TRBD1 is a possible D gene (6 bases). This CDR3 has 15 amino acids. Trimming removed 5 bases at V and 2 bases at J, with 15 bases between. CDR1 is MDHEN, CDR2 SYDVKM, per germline. Here the CDR3 reads CASSIPQGTNYGYTF. CDR3 sequence (DNA): TGTGCCAGCAGTATACCTCAGGGGACCAACTATGGCTACACCTTC.

The V gene is TRBV28, the J gene TRBJ1-2, with TRBD1 identical over 7 bases. Trimming at V came to 6 bases and at J to 1 base, leaving 8 bases not matched to a gene. The CDR3 is 15 amino acids. Looked up from germline, CDR1 is MDHEN and CDR2 is SYDVKM. The CDR3 DNA reads TGTGCCAGCAGCCAGGGACAGTCGTTTAACTATGGCTACACCTTC. It is translated as CASSQGQSFNYGYTF.

The chain recombines TRBV7-2 with TRBJ1-5; D is possibly TRBD1 (5 bases). Germline V gene lookup returns CDR1 SGHTA and CDR2 FQGNSA. V was shortened by 10 bases and J by 7 bases, with 17 bases between the two germline ends. The length of the CDR3 is 13 residues. CDR3 sequence reads: CATGGRAGQPQHF. DNA for the CDR3: TGTGCCACCGGTGGCAGGGCAGGACAGCCCCAGCATTTT.

The V gene is TRBV19, the J gene TRBJ1-1; D gene uncertain. This CDR3 spans 13 amino acids. CDR1 is LNHDA, CDR2 SQIVND, per germline (reference sequence). Trimming removed 7 bases at V and 7 bases at J, with 16 bases between. The CDR3 sequence: CASNPTGRGEAFF. In DNA, the CDR3 is TGTGCCAGTAACCCAACGGGTCGAGGTGAAGCTTTCTTT.

This sequence joins TRBV28 and TRBJ1-3; D is possibly TRBD1 (5 bases). The CDR3 length is 14 residues. Germline loops: CDR1 MDHEN, CDR2 SYDVKM. Trimming cost V 3 bases and J 0 bases, with 6 bases left between them. In nucleotides, the CDR3 is TGTGCCAGCAGTTTGACAGACTCTGGAAACACCATATATTTT. Translation gives CASSLTDSGNTIYF.

This clone was picked up one time. The V and J genes are TRBV18 and TRBJ2-5; D may be TRBD2 (7 bases). The CDR3 has 14 amino acids. Trimming left V 2 bases short and J 5 bases short, with 12 bases between. CDR1 KGHSH and CDR2 LQKENI come from the germline V gene. CDR3 sequence (DNA): TGTGCCAGCTCACCATCGGGGGGCGTTGAGACCCAGTACTTC. As protein: CASSPSGGVETQYF.

The table lists this clone with a few counts. The chain is built from TRBV7-8 and TRBJ2-7, with 11 bases fitting TRBD1. V lost 5 bases, J lost 2 bases, and 2 bases stayed unmatched. Germline assignment: CDR1 SGHVS and CDR2 FQNEAQ. CDR3 length: 14 amino acids. Here the CDR3 DNA reads TGTGCCAGCAGCCGGGACAGGGGGACCTACGAGCAGTACTTC. The encoded protein is CASSRDRGTYEQYF.

This rearrangement joins TRBV7-2 to TRBJ2-7; D call uncertain. Germline V gives CDR1 SGHTA, CDR2 FQGNSA. The CDR3 covers 13 residues. V lost 1 base and J lost 3, with 7 bases in between. CDR3 bases: TGTGCCAGCAGCTTAGAAGTACGCTACGAGCAGTACTTC. Its translation is CASSLEVRYEQYF. Using reference TRBV7-2 and TRBJ2-7 for the parts outside the CDR3, the full variable domain is GAGVSQSPSNKVTEKGKDVELRCDPISGHTALYWYRQSLGQGLEFLIYFQGNSAPDKSGLPSDRFSAERTGGSVSTLTIQRTQQEDSAVYLCASSLEVRYEQYFGPGTRLTVT.

The chain recombines TRBV7-2 with TRBJ2-7, with D possibly being TRBD2 (5 bases). The CDR3 runs 14 residues. Looked up from germline, CDR1 is SGHTA and CDR2 is FQGNSA. The V end was cut by 6 bases, the J end by 1 base, with 13 bases between. The CDR3 here is CASRAGGSSYEQYF. The CDR3 DNA follows: TGTGCCAGCAGAGCCGGCGGGTCGTCCTACGAGCAGTACTTC. Full variable domain (remainder filled in from reference TRBV7-2 and TRBJ2-7): GAGVSQSPSNKVTEKGKDVELRCDPISGHTALYWYRQSLGQGLEFLIYFQGNSAPDKSGLPSDRFSAERTGGSVSTLTIQRTQQEDSAVYLCASRAGGSSYEQYFGPGTRLTVT.

As regards this clone: This sample also contains other DNA sequences that code for the same CDR3. The chain joins TRBV28 to TRBJ2-7; D remains ambiguous. The CDR3 contains 11 residues. The germline V gene encodes CDR1 MDHEN and CDR2 SYDVKM. V gave up 6 bases and J gave up 6 bases, with 9 bases separating them. CDR3 region: CASSRGREQYF. In DNA form, the CDR3 reads TGTGCCAGCAGCCGAGGACGCGAGCAGTACTTC. The full variable domain, its missing parts supplied by reference TRBV28 and TRBJ2-7, is DVKVTQSSRYLVKRTGEKVFLECVQDMDHENMFWYRQDPGLGLRLIYFSYDVKMKEKGDIPEGYSVSREKKERFSLILESASTNQTSMYLCASSRGREQYFGPGTRLTVT.

This chain links TRBV5-1 with TRBJ2-7, with D maybe TRBD1 (5 bases). V lost 7 bases and J 0 bases, leaving 26 bases between the germline ends. This CDR3 spans 18 amino acids. Per the germline V gene, CDR1 is SGHRS and CDR2 is YFSETQ. The CDR3 loop is CASAPAPAAGQLSYEQYF. The CDR3 region has the DNA TGCGCCAGCGCCCCGGCGCCTGCCGCAGGGCAACTCTCCTACGAGCAGTACTTC.

A note on this clone: Distinct nucleotide sequences in the sample also encode this CDR3. V and J are TRBV28 and TRBJ1-5, with D possibly being TRBD1 (6 bases). From germline, CDR1 is MDHEN and CDR2 SYDVKM. This CDR3 region has 14 residues. V lost 5 bases and J lost 1, with 9 bases in between. The CDR3 DNA is TGTGCCAGCAGTCTTGGACAGAGCAATCAGCCCCAGCATTTT. Its translation: CASSLGQSNQPQHF.

This clone appeared many times. The chain carries TRBV23-1 and TRBJ1-2; no clear D. TRBV23-1 is annotated as an ORF whose role is uncertain. The CDR3 is 11 residues long. V was shortened by 4 bases and J by 3 bases, with 3 bases between the two germline ends. The CDR3 region has the DNA TGCGCCAGCAGTCTCTACTATGGCTACACCTTC. Translation: CASSLYYGYTF.

In its sample, this clone was seen a few times. This sequence joins TRBV2 and TRBJ1-2; perhaps TRBD1 as D (6 bases). Trimming left V 6 bases short and J 4 bases short, with 9 bases between. This CDR3 region has 12 residues. The V gene's germline CDR1 is SNHLY and CDR2 FYNNEI. The CDR3 DNA reads TGTGCCAGCAGACAGGGTTCCTATGGCTACACCTTC. This gives the protein CASRQGSYGYTF.

V usage is TRBV6-5 and J usage is TRBJ2-6; D unclear. Trimming stripped 6 bases from V and 0 bases from J, with 6 bases between. Germline assignment: CDR1 MNHEY and CDR2 SVGAGI. The CDR3 is 14 amino acids. DNA of the CDR3: TGTGCCAGCAGACGAATCTCTGGGGCCAACGTCCTGACTTTC. It specifies CASRRISGANVLTF.

The chain has TRBV5-6 and TRBJ2-5; possible D gene TRBD2, 7 bases. Germline V gene data show CDR1 as SGHDT and CDR2 as YYEEEE. V lost 6 bases to trimming and J lost 5 bases, with 20 bases between them. The CDR3 has 15 amino acids. CDR3 DNA: TGTGCCAGCACCCCATCAGCGGGACATGCGGAGACCCAGTACTTC. Translated: CASTPSAGHAETQYF.

This clone was recorded once. This sequence joins TRBV29-1 and TRBJ2-5; the match to TRBD1 covers 7 bases. The CDR3 has 13 residues. V lost 6 bases to trimming and J lost 4 bases; unmatched junction nucleotides: 8. Germline CDR1 SQVTM, CDR2 ANQGSEA. Written as DNA, the CDR3 is TGCAGCGTGAAGAAGGCAGGGGGAGAGACCCAGTACTTC. It yields the protein CSVKKAGGETQYF.

The chain employs TRBV6-5 and TRBJ2-7; TRBD1 matches at 10 bases. After removal of 4 bases from V and 1 base from J, the junction contained 1 base not matched to a gene. This CDR3 is 14 amino acids long. Germline values: CDR1 MNHEY, CDR2 SVGAGI. CDR3 sequence reads: CASSLDRGSYEQYF. CDR3 coding DNA: TGTGCCAGCAGTTTGGACAGGGGGTCCTACGAGCAGTACTTC.

V usage is TRBV28 and J usage is TRBJ2-1; the match to TRBD2 covers 8 bases. CDR1 and CDR2 (germline): MDHEN, SYDVKM. The V gene end was trimmed by 5 bases and the J gene end by 6 bases; junction bases not matched to a gene: 9. The CDR3 totals 15 residues. In DNA, the CDR3 is TGTGCCAGCAGTCCTCACGCCGGGACTAGCAATGAGCAGTTCTTC. Encoded protein: CASSPHAGTSNEQFF.

In this sample, this clone turned up a few times. The rearrangement joins TRBV2 to TRBJ1-3; D perhaps matches TRBD1 (6 bases). V was cut by 6 bases and J by 0 bases, with 12 bases left in between. The CDR3 loop spans 15 amino acids. Germline CDR1 reads SNHLY; CDR2 reads FYNNEI. CDR3 sequence: CASSGWTVSGNTIYF. In DNA form, the CDR3 reads TGTGCCAGCAGCGGCTGGACAGTCTCTGGAAACACCATATATTTT.